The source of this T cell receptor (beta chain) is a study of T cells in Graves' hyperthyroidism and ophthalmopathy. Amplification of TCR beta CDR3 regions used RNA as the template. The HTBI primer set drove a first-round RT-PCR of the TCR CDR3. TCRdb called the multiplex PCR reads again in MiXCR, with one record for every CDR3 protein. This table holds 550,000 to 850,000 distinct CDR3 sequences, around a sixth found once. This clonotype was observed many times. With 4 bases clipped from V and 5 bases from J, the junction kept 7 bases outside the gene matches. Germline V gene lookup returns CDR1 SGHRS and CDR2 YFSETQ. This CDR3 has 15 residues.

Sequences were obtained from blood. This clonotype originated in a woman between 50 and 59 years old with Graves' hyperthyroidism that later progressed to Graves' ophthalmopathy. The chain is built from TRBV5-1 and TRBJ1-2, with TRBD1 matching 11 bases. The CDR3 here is CASSPTGTGGYGYTF. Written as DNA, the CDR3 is TGCGCCAGCAGCCCAACCGGGACAGGGGGTTATGGCTACACCTTC.